This TCR beta chain was captured in a study of STAT5B mutations in CD4+ large granular lymphocyte leukemia. Points from the study as a whole: 8/27 top patient clones versus 2/35 control clones were TRBV06-family.

The length of the CDR3 is 14 residues. Germline assignment: CDR1 SGHVS and CDR2 FQNEAQ. V shed 5 bases and J shed 2 bases, with 10 bases lying between them. This was a survey-level run. Authors' processing steps: The detection floor for productive clonotype frequency was 2.59 x 10-5. The protocol was immunoSEQ multiplex PCR, while the TCRdb copy is restricted to in-frame clones and leaves out a portion. That table is the source of V, J and clone size, and D and trimming were worked out from the DNA. Of tens of thousands of clones in the sample, approximately 75% were seen once. The table lists this clone with a few counts. The antigen remains undetermined.

The V gene is TRBV7-8, the J gene TRBJ1-5; D is possibly TRBD1 (5 bases). Sequencing input: CD4+ T cells from blood buffy coats. This receptor was identified in a human donor in good health. Written as DNA, the CDR3 is TGTGCCAGCAGCCCCATAGGGGGCAATCAGCCCCAGCATTTT. This encodes CASSPIGGNQPQHF.